The T cell receptor (beta chain) under discussion was sequenced for a study of blood T cells in healthy people across ages. Sample donors were healthy Caucasian individuals that came from Russia, aged 6 to 90. The CDR3 is 13 amino acids. J lost 2 bases, V lost 7 bases, and 6 bases had no gene match. The germline V gene encodes CDR1 SQVTM and CDR2 ANQGSEA. Through a sample-barcoded 5' primer and a J-beta primer mix, a second PCR was run for roughly 6 to 12 cycles. TCRdb itself ran the 5' RACE reads through MiXCR, one entry per CDR3 protein. The sample includes approximately 900,000 distinct CDR3 sequences, about 44% of them seen just once.

Input material: blood. The TCR originated in a young man in good health. This sequence joins TRBV29-1 and TRBJ2-3, with 7 bases lining up with TRBD1. CDR3 region: CSDLQGTTDTQYF. In DNA, the CDR3 is TGCAGCGACTTACAGGGGACCACAGATACGCAGTATTTT.